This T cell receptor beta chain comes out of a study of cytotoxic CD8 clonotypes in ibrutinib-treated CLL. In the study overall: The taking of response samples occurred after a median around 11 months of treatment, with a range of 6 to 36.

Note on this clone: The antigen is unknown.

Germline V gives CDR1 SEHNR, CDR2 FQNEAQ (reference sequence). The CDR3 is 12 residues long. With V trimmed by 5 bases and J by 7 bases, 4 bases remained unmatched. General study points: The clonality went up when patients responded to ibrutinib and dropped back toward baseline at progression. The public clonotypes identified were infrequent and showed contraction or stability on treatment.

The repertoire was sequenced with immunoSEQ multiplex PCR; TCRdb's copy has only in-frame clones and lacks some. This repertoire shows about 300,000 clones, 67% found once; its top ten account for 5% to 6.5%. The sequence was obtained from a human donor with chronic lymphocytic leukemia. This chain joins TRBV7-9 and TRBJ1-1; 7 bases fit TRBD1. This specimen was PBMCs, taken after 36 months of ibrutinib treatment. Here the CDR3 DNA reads TGTGCCAGCAGCCGGGACAGCCGTGAAGCTTTCTTT. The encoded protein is CASSRDSREAFF. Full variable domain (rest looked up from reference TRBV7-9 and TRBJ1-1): DTGVSQNPRHKITKRGQNVTFRCDPISEHNRLYWYRQTLGQGPEFLTYFQNEAQLEKSRLLSDRFSAERPKGSFSTLEIQRTEQGDSAMYLCASSRDSREAFFGQGTRLTVV.